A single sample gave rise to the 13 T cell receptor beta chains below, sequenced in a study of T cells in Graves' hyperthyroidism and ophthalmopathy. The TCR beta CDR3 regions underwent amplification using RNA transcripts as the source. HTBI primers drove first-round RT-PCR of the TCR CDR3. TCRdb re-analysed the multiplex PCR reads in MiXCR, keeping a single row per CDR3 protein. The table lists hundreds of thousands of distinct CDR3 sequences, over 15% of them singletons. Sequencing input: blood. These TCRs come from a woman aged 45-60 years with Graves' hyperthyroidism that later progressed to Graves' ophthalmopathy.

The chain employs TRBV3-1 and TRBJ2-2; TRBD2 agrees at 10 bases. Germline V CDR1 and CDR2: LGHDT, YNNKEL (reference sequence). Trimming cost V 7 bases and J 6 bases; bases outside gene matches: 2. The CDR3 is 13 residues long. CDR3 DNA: TGTGCCAGCAACGGACTAGCGGCCGGGGAGCTGTTTTTT. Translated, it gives CASNGLAAGELFF.

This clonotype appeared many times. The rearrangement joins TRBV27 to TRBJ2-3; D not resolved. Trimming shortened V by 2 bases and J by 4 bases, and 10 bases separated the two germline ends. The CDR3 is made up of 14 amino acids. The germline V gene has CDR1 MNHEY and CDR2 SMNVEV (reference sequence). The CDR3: CASSLKAGADTQYF. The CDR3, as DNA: TGTGCCAGCAGTTTAAAAGCAGGAGCAGATACGCAGTATTTT.

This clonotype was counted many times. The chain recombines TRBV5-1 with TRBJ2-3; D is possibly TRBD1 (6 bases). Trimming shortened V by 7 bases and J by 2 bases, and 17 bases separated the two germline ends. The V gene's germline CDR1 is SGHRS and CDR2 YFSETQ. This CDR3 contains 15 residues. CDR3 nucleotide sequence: TGCGCCAGCGCAACGGGGCAGGGGAACACAGATACGCAGTATTTT. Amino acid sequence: CASATGQGNTDTQYF.

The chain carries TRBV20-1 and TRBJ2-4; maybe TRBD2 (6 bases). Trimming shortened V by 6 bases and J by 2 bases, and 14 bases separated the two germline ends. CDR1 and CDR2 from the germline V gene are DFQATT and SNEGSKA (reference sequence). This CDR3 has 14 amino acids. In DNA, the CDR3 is TGCAGTGCCGATCCCCGGGACTCCAAAAACATTCAGTACTTC. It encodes CSADPRDSKNIQYF.

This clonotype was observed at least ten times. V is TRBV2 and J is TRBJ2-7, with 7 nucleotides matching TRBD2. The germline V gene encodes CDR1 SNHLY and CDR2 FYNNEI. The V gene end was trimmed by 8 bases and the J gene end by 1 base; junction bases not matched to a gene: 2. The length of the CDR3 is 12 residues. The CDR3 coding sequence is TGTGCCAGCCGACTAGCTTCCTACGAGCAGTACTTC. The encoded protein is CASRLASYEQYF.

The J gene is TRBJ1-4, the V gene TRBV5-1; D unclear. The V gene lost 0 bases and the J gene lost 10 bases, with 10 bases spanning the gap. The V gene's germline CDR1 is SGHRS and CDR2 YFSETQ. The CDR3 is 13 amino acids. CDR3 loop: CASSLDTYGKLFF. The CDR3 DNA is TGCGCCAGCAGCTTGGATACCTACGGAAAACTGTTTTTT.

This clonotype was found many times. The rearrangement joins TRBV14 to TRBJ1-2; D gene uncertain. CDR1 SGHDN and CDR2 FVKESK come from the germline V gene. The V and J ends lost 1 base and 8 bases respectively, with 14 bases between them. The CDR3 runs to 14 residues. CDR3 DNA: TGTGCCAGCAGCCAAGCCGGCGGGTATTCGGGCTACACCTTC. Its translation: CASSQAGGYSGYTF.

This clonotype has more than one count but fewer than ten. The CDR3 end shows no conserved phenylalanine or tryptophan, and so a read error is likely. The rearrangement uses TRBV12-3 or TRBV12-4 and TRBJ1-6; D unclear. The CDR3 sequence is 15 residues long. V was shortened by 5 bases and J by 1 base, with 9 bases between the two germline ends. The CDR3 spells CASSRAGSYNSPLHL. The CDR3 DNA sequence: TGTGCCAGCAGTAGGGCTGGGTCCTATAATTCACCCCTCCACCTT.

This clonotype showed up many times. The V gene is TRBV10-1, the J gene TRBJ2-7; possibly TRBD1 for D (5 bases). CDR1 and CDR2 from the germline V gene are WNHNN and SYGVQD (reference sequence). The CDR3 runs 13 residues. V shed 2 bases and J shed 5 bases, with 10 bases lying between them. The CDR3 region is CASSERTRDEQYF. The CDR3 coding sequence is TGCGCCAGCAGTGAGAGGACAAGGGACGAGCAGTACTTC.

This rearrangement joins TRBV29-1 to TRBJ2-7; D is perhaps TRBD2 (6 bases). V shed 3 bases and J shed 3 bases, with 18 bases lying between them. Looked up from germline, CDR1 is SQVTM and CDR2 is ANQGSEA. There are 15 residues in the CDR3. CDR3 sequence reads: CSVEITRGPDYEQYF. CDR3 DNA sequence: TGCAGCGTTGAGATTACGCGGGGACCCGACTACGAGCAGTACTTC.

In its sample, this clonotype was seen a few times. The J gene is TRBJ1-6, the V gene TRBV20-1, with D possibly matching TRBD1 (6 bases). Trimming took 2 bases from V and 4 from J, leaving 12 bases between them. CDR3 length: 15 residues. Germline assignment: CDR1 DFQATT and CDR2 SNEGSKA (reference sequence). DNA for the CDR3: TGCAGTGCTAGACCCCAGGGGAAGTATAATTCACCCCTCCACTTT. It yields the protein CSARPQGKYNSPLHF.

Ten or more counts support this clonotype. DNA of the CDR3: TGTGCCAGCAGTTTATCGGGACAGGGCCTATTTTATACGCAGTATTTT. Amino acids: CASSLSGQGLFYTQYF. This sequence joins TRBV27 and TRBJ2-3; 9 nucleotides agree with TRBD1. Germline V CDR1 and CDR2: MNHEY, SMNVEV (reference sequence). CDR3 size: 16 residues. J lost 7 bases, V lost 0 bases, and 8 bases had no gene match.

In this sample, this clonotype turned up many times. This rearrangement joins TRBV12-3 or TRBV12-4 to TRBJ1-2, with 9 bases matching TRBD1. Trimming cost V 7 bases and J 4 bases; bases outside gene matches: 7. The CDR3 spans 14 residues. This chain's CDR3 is CASTLGQGSYGYTF. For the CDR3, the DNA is TGTGCCAGCACCTTGGGACAGGGTTCCTATGGCTACACCTTC.